This T cell receptor (beta chain) was sequenced during a study of cytomegalovirus exposure and HLA in healthy donors. The PCR contained 60 Vbeta and 13 Jbeta primers. TCRdb's copy holds only in-frame clones and misses some; the assay was immunoSEQ multiplex PCR. The sample has about 150,000 clones; around a tenth are singletons. The germline V gene has CDR1 SGHRS and CDR2 YFSETQ. Trimming pared 0 bases from V and 7 bases from J, leaving 7 bases between. CDR3 size: 12 residues. V and J are TRBV5-1 and TRBJ1-1; D is undetermined. This TCR was sampled from a male donor in good health and CMV-seronegative. What was sequenced was PBMCs. The CDR3 sequence: CASSLEAGEAFF. The CDR3 nucleotides are TGCGCCAGCAGCTTGGAGGCGGGTGAAGCTTTCTTT. Based on the CDR3 plus reference TRBV5-1 and TRBJ1-1, the full variable domain is KAGVTQTPRYLIKTRGQQVTLSCSPISGHRSVSWYQQTPGQGLQFLFEYFSETQRNKGNFPGRFSGRQFSNSRSEMNVSTLELGDSALYLCASSLEAGEAFFGQGTRLTVV.